This T cell receptor beta chain was documented in a study of cytomegalovirus exposure and HLA in healthy donors. Study results and caveats: Per a prior analysis, the majority of TCR beta V segments were productive roughly 87% or roughly 30% of the time.

PCR amplification relied on 60 Vbeta primers (plus 13 Jbeta primers). In the original workflow: The authors later counted about 80 million unique TCR beta chains, 9.5 million to 13 million of them shared. Profiled with immunoSEQ multiplex PCR; TCRdb holds only in-frame clones, not every one. The D gene and trimming were derived from the DNA, and the V and J assignments and clone size from that table. The table shows about 93,000 clones, with 80% occurring only once. Of note for this clone: Its target is not known.

Germline V lookup: CDR1 SGHNT, CDR2 YYREEE (reference sequence). V dropped 2 bases and J dropped 1 base, with 6 bases sitting between them. This CDR3 region has 13 residues. At sampling all donors were nominally healthy, likely with unrecorded immune exposures. The chain has TRBV5-4 and TRBJ1-1; D unclear. The sequencing sample was made of PBMCs. This TCR derives from a man aged 25-40 years in good health and CMV-seronegative. CDR3 sequence reads: CASSFLENTEAFF. The CDR3 bases are TGTGCCAGCAGCTTTCTAGAGAACACTGAAGCTTTCTTT.